This TCR beta chain was recorded in a study of CD8+ T cells in alopecia areata. As for this clone: Its antigen is unidentified.

Treatment given: oral pan-JAK inhibitor, 5-10 mg twice daily. V lost 5 bases to trimming and J lost 4 bases, with 10 bases between them. The CDR3 consists of 12 residues. Germline V gene data show CDR1 as SGHRS and CDR2 as YFSETQ. Findings of the study overall: Among the 100 top clones, expanded CD8+ clones, like scalp clonality, were significantly decreased by tofacitinib. Scalp samples also yield sequences from resident alphabeta T cells of normal skin.

Reverse transcription of extracted RNA yielded cDNA, which provided the sequencing template. Some clones are missing from TCRdb's copy, which holds only in-frame ones; the method was immunoSEQ multiplex PCR. The sample holds 140,000 to 150,000 clones, nearly 55% seen once. The rearrangement links TRBV5-1 to TRBJ2-7; D is unresolved. Sequenced material: CD8+ T cells sorted from blood, taken at week 4, from a patient treated with tofacitinib. The sequence was obtained from a human donor with alopecia areata. The CDR3 DNA follows: TGCGCCAGCAGGACCAATGAATACGAGCAGTACTTC. It is translated as CASRTNEYEQYF.